This entry lists 21 T cell receptor beta chains sequenced from one sample in a study of blood T cell repertoires in COVID-19. Measured with immunoSEQ multiplex PCR; TCRdb has only the in-frame clones, and not every one. Among about 70,000 clones listed, 88% were seen once. What was sequenced was peripheral blood. These TCRs come from a human donor in a cohort sampled during active COVID-19.

The chain carries TRBV27 and TRBJ1-2; TRBD1 matches at 7 bases. J lost 1 base, V lost 4 bases, and 6 bases had no gene match. CDR1 and CDR2 (germline): MNHEY, SMNVEV (reference sequence). The CDR3 contains 15 residues. In DNA form, the CDR3 reads TGTGCCAGCAGTTACACAGGGGAACTTAACTATGGCTACACCTTC. Amino acid sequence: CASSYTGELNYGYTF.

In this sample, this clone turned up a few times. This chain connects TRBV5-6 to TRBJ1-5; TRBD1 matches at 7 bases. The ends lost 1 base at V and 2 bases at J; junction bases unmatched: 0. CDR1 SGHDT and CDR2 YYEEEE come from the germline V gene. The CDR3 covers 14 residues. This CDR3 is CASSLTGGNQPQHF. In DNA form, the CDR3 reads TGTGCCAGCAGCTTGACAGGGGGCAATCAGCCCCAGCATTTT.

This sequence joins TRBV28 and TRBJ2-3; possible D gene TRBD1, 5 bases. The germline V and J ends were trimmed by 1 base and 4 bases, with 12 bases remaining between them. The germline gives CDR1 MDHEN, CDR2 SYDVKM. The CDR3 sequence is 15 residues long. CDR3: CASSLSRAGPDTQYF. CDR3 nucleotides: TGTGCCAGCAGTTTATCCCGCGCAGGGCCAGATACGCAGTATTTT.

This clone has only one observation. The V call is TRBV30, the J call TRBJ1-2; possible D gene TRBD1, 5 bases. The CDR3 has 14 amino acids. Germline V gene data show CDR1 as GTSNPN and CDR2 as SVGIG (reference sequence). V was shortened by 3 bases and J by 6 bases, with 17 bases between the two germline ends. CDR3 bases: TGTGCCTGGAGACCCGCCGGCGGAGGGGATGGCTACACCTTC. This codes for CAWRPAGGGDGYTF.

The chain couples TRBV27 to TRBJ1-1; D not certain. Trimming pared 2 bases from V and 3 bases from J, leaving 13 bases between. Germline V gene sequence: CDR1 MNHEY, CDR2 SMNVEV (reference sequence). CDR3 length: 15 amino acids. The CDR3 is CASSLRLGGHTEAFF. CDR3 in DNA: TGTGCCAGCAGTTTACGCCTGGGCGGGCACACTGAAGCTTTCTTT.

The genes are TRBV18 and TRBJ2-1; D might be TRBD2 (6 bases). Per germline, CDR1 KGHSH and CDR2 LQKENI. With 6 bases removed from V and 1 base from J, the gap between germline ends came to 19 bases. This CDR3 has 17 amino acids. CDR3 nucleotides: TGTGCCAGCTCGCTGTACAGCGGGCTATCATCCTACAATGAGCAGTTCTTC. Translating gives CASSLYSGLSSYNEQFF.

The chain has TRBV6-5 and TRBJ2-7; a weak D match, TRBD2 (6 bases). Trimming removed 8 bases at V and 2 bases at J, with 16 bases between. CDR3 length equals 14 residues. Germline CDR1 and CDR2: MNHEY and SVGAGI. The CDR3 region has the DNA TGTGCCAGCTCCCGTGGCGGGAAGGCCTACGAGCAGTACGTC. The encoded protein is CASSRGGKAYEQYV.

This clone was seen once. Other nucleotide sequences from this sample produce the same CDR3. The chain joins TRBV5-1 to TRBJ2-3, with a weak D call TRBD2 (6 bases). The CDR3 has 14 amino acids. V was trimmed by 0 bases and J by 1 base, leaving 6 bases between them. Germline-derived CDR1 and CDR2 are SGHRS and YFSETQ. CDR3 loop: CASSLAGGTDTQYF. Written as DNA, the CDR3 is TGCGCCAGCAGCTTGGCGGGGGGCACAGATACGCAGTATTTT. Based on the CDR3 plus reference TRBV5-1 and TRBJ2-3, the full variable domain is KAGVTQTPRYLIKTRGQQVTLSCSPISGHRSVSWYQQTPGQGLQFLFEYFSETQRNKGNFPGRFSGRQFSNSRSEMNVSTLELGDSALYLCASSLAGGTDTQYFGPGTRLTVL.

This chain links TRBV4-2 with TRBJ2-1, with 11 nucleotides matching TRBD2. This CDR3 has 15 amino acids. The J segment lost 5 bases and the V segment lost 3 bases, leaving 3 bases of the junction unmatched. Per germline, CDR1 LGHNA and CDR2 YNFKEQ. This CDR3 reads CASSQLGLADNEQFF. CDR3 DNA sequence: TGTGCCAGCAGCCAGTTGGGACTAGCGGACAATGAGCAGTTCTTC.

This chain uses TRBV11-2 with TRBJ2-7; 9 bases match TRBD2. Unmatched junction bases numbered 6, after V lost 5 bases and J lost 1 base. The CDR3 has 15 residues. In germline, CDR1 is SGHAT, CDR2 FQNNGV. Here the CDR3 reads CASSPPGLASYEQYF. CDR3 coding DNA: TGTGCCAGCAGCCCCCCCGGACTAGCGTCCTACGAGCAGTACTTC.

The CDR3 coding sequence is TGCGCCAGCAGTAGGGACAGGGGCCCAGGGGAGCTGTTTTTT. Translated: CASSRDRGPGELFF. V usage is TRBV10-1 and J usage is TRBJ2-2; TRBD1 aligns across 10 bases. V was pared by 5 bases and J by 8 bases, with 5 bases of the junction left unmatched. The germline CDR1 and CDR2 sequences are WNHNN and SYGVQD (reference sequence). This CDR3 region has 14 residues.

The V call is TRBV13, the J call TRBJ2-1, with no clear D. V lost 5 bases to trimming and J lost 4 bases, with 3 bases between them. This CDR3 spans 11 amino acids. Germline values: CDR1 PRHDT, CDR2 FYEKMQ (reference sequence). CDR3 in amino acids: CASSLYNEQFF. The CDR3 DNA is TGTGCCAGCAGCCTGTACAATGAGCAGTTCTTC.

The chain is built from TRBV24-1 and TRBJ2-1; weak D call: TRBD2 (6 bases). CDR3 length: 16 residues. Trimming left V 0 bases short and J 1 base short, with 9 bases between. The germline gives CDR1 KGHDR, CDR2 SFDVKD. The CDR3 nucleotides are TGTGCCACCAGTGATTTGATCGGGACTTCCTACAATGAGCAGTTCTTC. Translated: CATSDLIGTSYNEQFF.

V is TRBV12-5 and J is TRBJ2-3; 9 bases are a match to TRBD2. The V gene end was trimmed by 7 bases and the J gene end by 4 bases; junction bases not matched to a gene: 9. Per the germline V gene, CDR1 is LGHNT and CDR2 is FRNRAP. The length of the CDR3 is 15 residues. CDR3: CASARGSGSPDTQYF. The CDR3 DNA sequence: TGTGCTAGTGCCCGGGGTAGCGGGAGTCCAGATACGCAGTATTTT.

The chain uses TRBV24-1 and TRBJ2-7, with D possibly being TRBD2 (6 bases). This CDR3 is 14 amino acids long. Trimming removed 9 bases at V and 1 base at J, with 15 bases between. Germline assignment: CDR1 KGHDR and CDR2 SFDVKD. For the CDR3, the DNA is TGTGCCACCCGGCGGGGAGACGGATCCTACGAGCAGTACGTC. It encodes CATRRGDGSYEQYV.

The rearrangement joins TRBV29-1 to TRBJ1-3, with no clear D. The CDR3 has 15 amino acids. V gave up 4 bases and J gave up 0 bases, with 13 bases separating them. CDR1 and CDR2 from the germline V gene are SQVTM and ANQGSEA. This CDR3 is CSVAGGPNSGNTIYF. The CDR3, as DNA: TGCAGCGTTGCCGGTGGGCCCAACTCTGGAAACACCATATATTTT.

This clone is a singleton in its sample. The chain recombines TRBV9 with TRBJ2-2; no clear D gene. The CDR3 has 14 amino acids. V shed 4 bases and J shed 1 base, with 8 bases lying between them. Germline CDR1 and CDR2: SGDLS and YYNGEE. CDR3 sequence (DNA): TGTGCCAGCAGCAGAGGCGGGAACACCGGGGAGCTGTTTTTT. Residues: CASSRGGNTGELFF.

V gene TRBV28 combines with J gene TRBJ2-3; 7 bases match TRBD2. The CDR3 is 17 residues long. V lost 11 bases, J lost 0 bases, and 17 bases stayed unmatched. The germline gives CDR1 MDHEN, CDR2 SYDVKM. The CDR3 DNA follows: TGTGCCGCTTGGCGGCGGGAGCCCCATCAAAGCACAGATACGCAGTATTTT. Translating it yields CAAWRREPHQSTDTQYF.

By sample fraction, this clone is medium-sized. V gene TRBV11-2 combines with J gene TRBJ2-2; D is ambiguous. The CDR3 contains 13 residues. Trimming shortened V by 0 bases and J by 5 bases, and 4 bases separated the two germline ends. Per germline, CDR1 SGHAT and CDR2 FQNNGV. The CDR3, as DNA: TGTGCCAGCAGCTTAGATCTAACCGGGGAGCTGTTTTTT. It yields the protein CASSLDLTGELFF.

On this clone: This sample includes further DNA sequences coding for the same CDR3. This rearrangement joins TRBV5-1 to TRBJ2-1; the match to TRBD2 covers 7 bases. The V segment lost 2 bases and the J segment 1 base; nucleotides outside the gene matches: 3. This CDR3 comprises 15 residues. Germline lookup yields CDR1 SGHRS and CDR2 YFSETQ. CDR3 DNA: TGCGCCAGCAGCTTAGGCGGGAGTTCCTACAATGAGCAGTTCTTC. Translation: CASSLGGSSYNEQFF. The entire variable domain, with the rest obtained from reference TRBV5-1 and TRBJ2-1, is as follows: KAGVTQTPRYLIKTRGQQVTLSCSPISGHRSVSWYQQTPGQGLQFLFEYFSETQRNKGNFPGRFSGRQFSNSRSEMNVSTLELGDSALYLCASSLGGSSYNEQFFGPGTRLTVL.

The chain employs TRBV10-3 and TRBJ1-1; no firm D call. V lost 3 bases, J lost 0 bases, and 8 bases lay in between. CDR1 is ENHRY and CDR2 is SYGVKD in the germline V gene. CDR3 length: 14 amino acids. As DNA, the CDR3 is TGTGCCATCAGTGATCGGGGAGTGAACACTGAAGCTTTCTTT. Amino acids: CAISDRGVNTEAFF.